This T cell receptor delta chain was recorded in a study of gamma-delta T cells after stem cell transplantation (TCRdb year 2016). Library preparation employed RT-PCR. The data were produced on an Illumina MiSeq. Clone calls in TCRdb were regenerated from the public reads with CATT, after which identical DNA sequences shared one row. This sample holds approximately 1,600 delta-chain clones; roughly 3.5% were observed only once. The ten largest clones take up under 25% of the sample. The CDR1 and CDR2 encoded by the germline V gene are GEAIGNYY and EKD. V is reduced by 0 bases and J by 3 bases, leaving a spacing of 16 bases between them. From the cysteine through the phenylalanine, the CDR3 covers 16 amino acids. Of the read, only the CDR3 DNA is kept; its 48 bases are in frame from base 1. By share, this clone ranks as large (0.1 to 1%). Which antigen it targets is not known. Base qualities are not at hand, and no much larger clone is one base apart.

This sequence uses TRDV2 and TRDJ1, and possibly TRDD3, on 6 matching bases. This clonotype was sampled from a human donor. It is not recorded whose cells these are; they may come from a transplant donor. Material for sequencing was gamma-delta T cells. The DNA sequence is TGTGCCTGTGACACCGTCGGGGGAGGATGGGCCGATAAACTCATCTTT. It translates as CACDTVGGGWADKLIF.